This T cell receptor beta chain was recorded in a study of radiation and T cells in renal cell carcinoma. Study results and limitations: Top tumor clonotypes rose in blood 2 weeks post-radiation, then contracted.

Measured with immunoSEQ multiplex PCR; TCRdb has only the in-frame clones, and not every one. The table shows 150,000 to 200,000 clones, with roughly 90% occurring only once. The time point was: blood 4 weeks post-SBRT, at nephrectomy. Treatment given: 15 Gy SBRT to primary tumor, nephrectomy 4 weeks later. Nephrectomy followed 15 Gy stereotactic body radiation by 4 weeks. Blood was sampled at baseline, 2 weeks and 4 weeks after SBRT. The patient's renal cell carcinoma had clear cell pathology. Turning to this clone: What it binds is unknown.

The CDR3 runs to 14 residues. CDR1 LGHNA and CDR2 YSLEER come from the germline V gene. V lost 0 bases, J lost 3 bases, and 8 bases lay in between. The gene calls are TRBV4-3 and TRBJ1-1; D is unresolved. The receptor was isolated from a woman aged 45-65 years with renal cell carcinoma. The material sequenced was blood, taken from a patient whose treatment included radiotherapy and nephrectomy. CDR3 in DNA: TGCGCCAGCAGCCAAGACCTGGGGTACACTGAAGCTTTCTTT. As protein: CASSQDLGYTEAFF.